This T cell receptor beta chain was captured by sequencing in a study of T cells in Graves' hyperthyroidism and ophthalmopathy. This clonotype has a count of ten or more. This CDR3 spans 14 amino acids. Germline V gives CDR1 SGHRS, CDR2 YFSETQ. The germline V and J ends were trimmed by 3 bases and 9 bases, with 16 bases remaining between them. The source material, RNA transcripts, was used to amplify TCR beta CDR3 regions. TCR CDR3 regions were first amplified by RT-PCR with HTBI primers. TCRdb processed the multiplex PCR reads anew with MiXCR; each CDR3 protein has one entry. The sample contains around 350,000 distinct CDR3 sequences, 25% of which appear only once.

V is TRBV5-1 and J is TRBJ2-1, with D tentatively TRBD2 (5 bases). The sequence was collected from a man over 45 with Graves' hyperthyroidism. Material: blood. The CDR3 region has the DNA TGCGCCAGCAGCTGGCGAGGGTCGGTCGGTGAGCAGTTCTTC. This translates into CASSWRGSVGEQFF.